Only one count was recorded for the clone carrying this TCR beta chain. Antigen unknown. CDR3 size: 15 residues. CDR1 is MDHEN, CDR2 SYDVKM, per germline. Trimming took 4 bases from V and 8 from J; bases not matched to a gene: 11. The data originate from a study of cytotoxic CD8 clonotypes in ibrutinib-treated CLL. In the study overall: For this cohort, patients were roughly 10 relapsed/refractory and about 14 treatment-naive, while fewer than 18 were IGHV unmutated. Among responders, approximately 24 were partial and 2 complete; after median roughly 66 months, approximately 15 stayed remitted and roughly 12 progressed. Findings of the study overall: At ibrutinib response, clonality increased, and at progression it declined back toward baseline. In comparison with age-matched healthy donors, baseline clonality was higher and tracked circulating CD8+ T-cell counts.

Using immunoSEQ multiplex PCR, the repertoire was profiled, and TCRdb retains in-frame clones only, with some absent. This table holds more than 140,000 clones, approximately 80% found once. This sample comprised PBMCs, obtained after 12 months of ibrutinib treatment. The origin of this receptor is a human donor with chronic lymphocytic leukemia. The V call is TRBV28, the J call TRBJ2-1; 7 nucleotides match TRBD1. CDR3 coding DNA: TGTGCCAGCAGTTGGGACGACAGGGACACGGATGAGCAGTTCTTC. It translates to CASSWDDRDTDEQFF.